The clone carrying this T cell receptor beta chain appeared a few times. Data came from immunoSEQ multiplex PCR; TCRdb stores just in-frame clones and leaves some out. The sample carries 100,000 to 150,000 clones, 80% to 85% recorded once. The sample is drawn from a study of blood T cell repertoires in COVID-19. V was clipped by 4 bases and J by 3 bases; unmatched bases: 5. CDR3 length equals 16 residues. Germline V CDR1 and CDR2: SGHDN, FVKESK. The receptor comes from a woman in her fifties or sixties with acute or convalescent COVID-19. The chain joins TRBV14 to TRBJ1-4; 10 nucleotides align to TRBD1. Sequenced sample: peripheral blood. The DNA for the CDR3 is TGTGCCAGCAGCCCGACAGGGGGCCGGGCTAATGAAAAACTGTTTTTT. Translation: CASSPTGGRANEKLFF.